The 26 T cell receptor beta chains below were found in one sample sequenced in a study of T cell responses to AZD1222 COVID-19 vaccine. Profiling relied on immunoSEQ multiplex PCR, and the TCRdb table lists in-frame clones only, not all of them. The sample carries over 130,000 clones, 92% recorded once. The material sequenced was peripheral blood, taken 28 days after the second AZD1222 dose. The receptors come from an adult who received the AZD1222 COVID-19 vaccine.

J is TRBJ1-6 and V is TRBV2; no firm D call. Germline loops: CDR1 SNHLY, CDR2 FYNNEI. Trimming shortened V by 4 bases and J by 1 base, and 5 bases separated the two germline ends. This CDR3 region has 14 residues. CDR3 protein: CASSAESYNSPLHF. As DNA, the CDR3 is TGTGCCAGCAGTGCAGAGTCCTATAATTCACCCCTCCACTTT. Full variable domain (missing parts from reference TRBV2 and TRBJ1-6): EPEVTQTPSHQVTQMGQEVILRCVPISNHLYFYWYRQILGQKVEFLVSFYNNEISEKSEIFDDQFSVERPDGSNFTLKIRSTKLEDSAMYFCASSAESYNSPLHFGNGTRLTVT.

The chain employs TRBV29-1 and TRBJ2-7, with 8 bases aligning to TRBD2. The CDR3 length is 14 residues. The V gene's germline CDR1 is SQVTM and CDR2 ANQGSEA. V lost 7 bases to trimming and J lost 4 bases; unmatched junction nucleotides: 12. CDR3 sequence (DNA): TGCAGCGCCACGATGACTAGCGCCTCTTACGAGCAGTACTTC. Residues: CSATMTSASYEQYF.

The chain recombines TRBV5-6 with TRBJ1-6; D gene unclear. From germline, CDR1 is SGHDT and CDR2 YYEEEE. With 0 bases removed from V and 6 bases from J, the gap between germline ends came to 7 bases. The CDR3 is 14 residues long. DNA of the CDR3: TGTGCCAGCAGCTTGGGCAGCGCTAATTCACCCCTCCACTTT. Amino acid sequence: CASSLGSANSPLHF.

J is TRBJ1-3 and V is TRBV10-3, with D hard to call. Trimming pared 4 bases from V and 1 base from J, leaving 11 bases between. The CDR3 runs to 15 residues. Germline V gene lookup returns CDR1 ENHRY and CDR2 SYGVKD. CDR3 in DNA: TGTGCCATCAGTGGTTCGAAAGGTTCTGGAAACACCATATATTTT. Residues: CAISGSKGSGNTIYF.

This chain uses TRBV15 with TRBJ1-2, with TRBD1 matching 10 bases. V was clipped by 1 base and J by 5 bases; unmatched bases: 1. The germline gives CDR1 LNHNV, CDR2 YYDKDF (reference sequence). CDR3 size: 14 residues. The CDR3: CATSRGQGAYGYTF. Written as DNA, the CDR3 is TGTGCCACCAGCAGAGGACAGGGGGCTTATGGCTACACCTTC.

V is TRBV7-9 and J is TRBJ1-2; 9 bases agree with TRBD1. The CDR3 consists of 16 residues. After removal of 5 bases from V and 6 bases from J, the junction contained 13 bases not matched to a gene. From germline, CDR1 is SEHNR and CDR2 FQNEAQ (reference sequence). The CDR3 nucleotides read TGTGCCAGCAGCCCCTTGCCTCCGGGACAGGGACATGGCTACACCTTC. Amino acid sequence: CASSPLPPGQGHGYTF.

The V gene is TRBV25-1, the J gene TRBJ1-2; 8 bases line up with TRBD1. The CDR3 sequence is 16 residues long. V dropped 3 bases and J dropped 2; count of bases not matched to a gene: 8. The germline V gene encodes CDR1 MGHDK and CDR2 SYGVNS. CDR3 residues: CASSDGQGSGNYGYTF. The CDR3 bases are TGTGCCAGCAGTGATGGACAGGGTAGCGGCAACTATGGCTACACCTTC.

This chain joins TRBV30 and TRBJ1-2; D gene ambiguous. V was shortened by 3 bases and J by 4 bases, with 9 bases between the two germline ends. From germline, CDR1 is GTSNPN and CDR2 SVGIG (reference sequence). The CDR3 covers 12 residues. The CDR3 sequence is CAWREKSYGYTF. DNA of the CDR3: TGTGCCTGGAGGGAGAAGAGCTATGGCTACACCTTC.

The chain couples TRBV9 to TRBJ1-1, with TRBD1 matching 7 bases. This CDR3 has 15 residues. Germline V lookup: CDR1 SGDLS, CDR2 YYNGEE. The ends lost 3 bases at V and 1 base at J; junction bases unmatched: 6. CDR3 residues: CASSGTGAGNTEAFF. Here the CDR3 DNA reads TGTGCCAGCAGCGGAACAGGGGCGGGGAACACTGAAGCTTTCTTT.

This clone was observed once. The CDR3 DNA sequence: TGTGCCAGCAGCTCCGGGACTAGCGGGAGTTACAATGAGCAGTTCTTC. The encoded protein is CASSSGTSGSYNEQFF. J is TRBJ2-1 and V is TRBV13; TRBD2 matches at 14 bases. Unmatched junction bases numbered 3, after V lost 4 bases and J lost 4 bases. CDR3 size: 16 residues. Germline V gives CDR1 PRHDT, CDR2 FYEKMQ (reference sequence).

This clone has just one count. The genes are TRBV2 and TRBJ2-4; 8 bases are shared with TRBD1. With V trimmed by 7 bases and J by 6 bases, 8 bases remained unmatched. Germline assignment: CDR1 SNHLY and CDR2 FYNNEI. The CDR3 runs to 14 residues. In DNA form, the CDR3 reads TGTGCCAGCACCCCCAGGGGGCAGCGAAACATTCAGTACTTC. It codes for CASTPRGQRNIQYF.

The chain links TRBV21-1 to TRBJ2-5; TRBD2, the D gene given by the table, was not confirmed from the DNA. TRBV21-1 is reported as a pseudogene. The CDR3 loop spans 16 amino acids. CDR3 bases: TGTGCCAGCAGCACCCATAGCGGGAGGGCCGGTGAGACCCAGTACTTC. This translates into CASSTHSGRAGETQYF.

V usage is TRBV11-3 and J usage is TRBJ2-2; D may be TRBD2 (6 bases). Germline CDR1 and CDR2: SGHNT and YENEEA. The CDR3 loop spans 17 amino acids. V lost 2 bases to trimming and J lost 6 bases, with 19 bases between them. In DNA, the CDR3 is TGTGCCAGCAGCTTACCACTACAACGGGAGCCCGCCGGGGAGCTGTTTTTT. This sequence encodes CASSLPLQREPAGELFF.

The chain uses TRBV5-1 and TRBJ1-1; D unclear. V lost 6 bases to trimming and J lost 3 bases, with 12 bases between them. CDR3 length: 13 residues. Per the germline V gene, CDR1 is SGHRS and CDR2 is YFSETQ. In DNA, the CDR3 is TGCGCCAGCATCGAAGGCCGTGACACTGAAGCTTTCTTT. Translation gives CASIEGRDTEAFF.

The CDR3 sequence is CAWSLGLQGYTF. The CDR3 bases are TGTGCCTGGAGTTTGGGGTTGCAGGGCTACACCTTC. The chain combines TRBV30 with TRBJ1-2, with no clear D. The V gene lost 2 bases and the J gene lost 8 bases, with 12 bases spanning the gap. The germline gives CDR1 GTSNPN, CDR2 SVGIG (reference sequence). The CDR3 is 12 residues long.

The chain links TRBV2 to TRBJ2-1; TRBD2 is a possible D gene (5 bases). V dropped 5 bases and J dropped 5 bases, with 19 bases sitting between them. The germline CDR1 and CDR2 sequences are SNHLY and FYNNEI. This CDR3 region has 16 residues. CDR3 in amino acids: CASSPIVGSFNNEQFF. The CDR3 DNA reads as TGTGCCAGCAGTCCAATCGTTGGGAGTTTCAACAATGAGCAGTTCTTC.

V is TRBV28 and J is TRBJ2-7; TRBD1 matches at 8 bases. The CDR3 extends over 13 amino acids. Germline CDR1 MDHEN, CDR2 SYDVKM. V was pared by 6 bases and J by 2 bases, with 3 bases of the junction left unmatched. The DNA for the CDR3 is TGTGCCAGCAGCGGACAGGGCCCCTACGAGCAGTACTTC. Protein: CASSGQGPYEQYF.

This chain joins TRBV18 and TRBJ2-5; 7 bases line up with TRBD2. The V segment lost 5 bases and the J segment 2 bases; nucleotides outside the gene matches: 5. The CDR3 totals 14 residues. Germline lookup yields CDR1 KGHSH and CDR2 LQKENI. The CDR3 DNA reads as TGTGCCAGCTCAACCCAGGGAGGGCAAGAGACCCAGTACTTC. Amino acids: CASSTQGGQETQYF.

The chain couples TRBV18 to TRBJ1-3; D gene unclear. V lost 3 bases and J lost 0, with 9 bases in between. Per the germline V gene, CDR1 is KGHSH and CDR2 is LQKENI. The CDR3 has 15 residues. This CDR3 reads CASSPLDLSGNTIYF. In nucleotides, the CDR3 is TGTGCCAGCTCACCGCTAGACCTCTCTGGAAACACCATATATTTT.

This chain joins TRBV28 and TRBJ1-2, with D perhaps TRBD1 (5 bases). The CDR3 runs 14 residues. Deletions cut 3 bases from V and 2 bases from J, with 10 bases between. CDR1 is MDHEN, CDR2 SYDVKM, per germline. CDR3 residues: CASSFGTANYGYTF. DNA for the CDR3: TGTGCCAGCAGTTTTGGGACGGCGAACTATGGCTACACCTTC.

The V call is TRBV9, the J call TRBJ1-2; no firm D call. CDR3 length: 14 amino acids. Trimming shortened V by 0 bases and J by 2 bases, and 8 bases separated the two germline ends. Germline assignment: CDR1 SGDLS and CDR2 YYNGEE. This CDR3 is CASSVEDPNYGYTF. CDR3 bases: TGTGCCAGCAGCGTAGAGGACCCGAACTATGGCTACACCTTC.

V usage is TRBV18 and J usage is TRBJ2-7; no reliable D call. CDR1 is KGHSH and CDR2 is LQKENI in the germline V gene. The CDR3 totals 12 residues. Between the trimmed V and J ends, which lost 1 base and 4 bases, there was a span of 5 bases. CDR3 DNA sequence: TGTGCCAGCTCACCACACGGGTACGAGCAGTACTTC. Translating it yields CASSPHGYEQYF.

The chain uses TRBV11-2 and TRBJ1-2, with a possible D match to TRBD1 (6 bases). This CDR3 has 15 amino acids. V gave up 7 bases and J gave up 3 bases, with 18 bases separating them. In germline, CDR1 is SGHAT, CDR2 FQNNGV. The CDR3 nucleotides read TGTGCCAGCACCTTGGTACAGGGAGGGCACTATGGCTACACCTTC. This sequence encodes CASTLVQGGHYGYTF.

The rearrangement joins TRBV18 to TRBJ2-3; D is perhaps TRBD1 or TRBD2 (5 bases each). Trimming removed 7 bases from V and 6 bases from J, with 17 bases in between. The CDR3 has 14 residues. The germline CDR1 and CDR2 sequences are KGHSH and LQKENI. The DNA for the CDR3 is TGTGCCAGCTGCCGGGACGGGGACGTCGATACGCAGTATTTT. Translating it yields CASCRDGDVDTQYF.

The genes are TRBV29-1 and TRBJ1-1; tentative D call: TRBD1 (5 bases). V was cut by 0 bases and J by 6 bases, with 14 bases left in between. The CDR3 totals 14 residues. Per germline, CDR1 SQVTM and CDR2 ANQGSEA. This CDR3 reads CSVEDMLGRPEAFF. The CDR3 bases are TGCAGCGTTGAAGATATGTTGGGACGCCCTGAAGCTTTCTTT.

In DNA, the CDR3 is TGTGCCAGCAGTTACTCCATGAACTATGGCTACACCTTC. Translated: CASSYSMNYGYTF. The chain has TRBV6-5 and TRBJ1-2; D gene uncertain. Trimming took 0 bases from V and 2 from J, leaving 4 bases between them. Germline lookup yields CDR1 MNHEY and CDR2 SVGAGI. CDR3 length: 13 residues.